These 11 T cell receptor beta chains were all obtained from the same sample, sequenced in a study of PD-L1 blockade in urothelial cancer. TCRdb's copy holds only in-frame clones and misses some; the assay was immunoSEQ multiplex PCR. In the table there are under 120,000 clones, under 85% of which are singletons. The starting material was PBMCs, obtained around atezolizumab (anti-PD-L1) treatment. These receptors were collected from a middle-aged man with urothelial cancer.

The chain uses TRBV18 and TRBJ1-5; weak D call: TRBD1 (6 bases). Germline CDR1 and CDR2: KGHSH and LQKENI. V gave up 5 bases and J gave up 0 bases, with 11 bases separating them. CDR3 length equals 15 residues. For the CDR3, the DNA is TGTGCCAGCTCAGTAGGACAGAATAGCAATCAGCCCCAGCATTTT. Translation: CASSVGQNSNQPQHF. The entire variable domain, with the rest obtained from reference TRBV18 and TRBJ1-5, is as follows: NAGVMQNPRHLVRRRGQEARLRCSPMKGHSHVYWYRQLPEEGLKFMVYLQKENIIDESGMPKERFSAEFPKEGPSILRIQQVVRGDSAAYFCASSVGQNSNQPQHFGDGTRLSIL.

The genes are TRBV5-8 and TRBJ2-5, with 10 bases that match TRBD2. The V segment lost 4 bases and the J segment 4 bases; nucleotides outside the gene matches: 10. The length of the CDR3 is 16 residues. In germline, CDR1 is SGHTS, CDR2 YDEGEE. The CDR3 protein is CASSRPASGSGETQYF. In nucleotides, the CDR3 is TGTGCCAGCAGCAGGCCGGCTAGCGGGAGTGGAGAGACCCAGTACTTC.

The chain combines TRBV28 with TRBJ1-2, with 8 bases matching TRBD1. The germline V gene has CDR1 MDHEN and CDR2 SYDVKM. V dropped 6 bases and J dropped 5; count of bases not matched to a gene: 5. This CDR3 region has 13 residues. CDR3 in DNA: TGTGCCAGCAGCTGGACAGGGATGTATGGCTACACCTTC. Translated: CASSWTGMYGYTF.

This chain joins TRBV4-1 and TRBJ2-3, with TRBD2 matching over 8 bases. The CDR3 loop spans 17 amino acids. V was clipped by 1 base and J by 5 bases; unmatched bases: 11. Germline CDR1 MGHRA, CDR2 YSYEKL. The CDR3 bases are TGCGCCAGCAGCCAAGTTCCAAAACTAGCGGTGGGAGATACGCAGTATTTT. Its protein product is CASSQVPKLAVGDTQYF.

This clone is a singleton in its sample. This sequence joins TRBV4-2 and TRBJ2-7; D may be TRBD2 (6 bases). The CDR3 has 14 residues. V dropped 1 base and J dropped 6 bases, with 13 bases sitting between them. Germline V gives CDR1 LGHNA, CDR2 YNFKEQ. The CDR3 sequence is CASSQGTDYGEQYF. The CDR3 coding sequence is TGTGCCAGCAGCCAAGGTACGGACTATGGCGAGCAGTACTTC.

The V gene is TRBV15, the J gene TRBJ2-7; weak D call: TRBD1 (6 bases). From germline, CDR1 is LNHNV and CDR2 YYDKDF (reference sequence). This CDR3 has 15 amino acids. The V gene lost 3 bases and the J gene lost 5 bases, with 17 bases spanning the gap. The CDR3 loop is CATSRDQGWVNEQYF. The CDR3 bases are TGTGCCACCAGCAGGGACCAGGGGTGGGTGAACGAGCAGTACTTC.

The V call is TRBV27, the J call TRBJ1-5, with 7 positions matching TRBD1. This CDR3 is built from 14 residues. Germline V gene sequence: CDR1 MNHEY, CDR2 SMNVEV (reference sequence). The J segment lost 5 bases and the V segment lost 7 bases, leaving 8 bases of the junction unmatched. CDR3 loop: CASKLRDSYQPQHF. CDR3 nucleotides: TGTGCCAGCAAACTACGGGACAGCTATCAGCCCCAGCATTTT.

The chain joins TRBV5-8 to TRBJ2-7; possibly TRBD1 for D (6 bases). Trimming took 4 bases from V and 0 from J, leaving 11 bases between them. CDR1 SGHTS and CDR2 YDEGEE come from the germline V gene. The CDR3 runs to 14 residues. CDR3 amino acids: CASSITGNSYEQYF. The CDR3 DNA reads as TGTGCCAGCAGCATAACAGGGAACTCCTACGAGCAGTACTTC.

CDR3 residues: CASTLRTTSGNTIYF. As DNA, the CDR3 is TGTGCCAGCACCCTGAGGACTACCTCTGGAAACACCATATATTTT. This rearrangement joins TRBV6-5 to TRBJ1-3, with no clear D. V was trimmed by 7 bases and J by 0 bases, leaving 13 bases between them. CDR1 and CDR2 (germline): MNHEY, SVGAGI. The CDR3 has 15 amino acids.

This chain joins TRBV19 and TRBJ1-5; D might be TRBD1 (5 bases). Deletions cut 5 bases from V and 7 bases from J, with 12 bases between. Germline V gene lookup returns CDR1 LNHDA and CDR2 SQIVND (reference sequence). The CDR3 length is 13 residues. This CDR3 reads CASSLQGKQPQHF. CDR3 nucleotides: TGTGCCAGTAGTTTGCAGGGAAAGCAGCCCCAGCATTTT.

The chain has TRBV2 and TRBJ2-2, with D possibly TRBD1 on 5 matching bases. V was trimmed by 3 bases and J by 3 bases, leaving 8 bases between them. Germline V gene data show CDR1 as SNHLY and CDR2 as FYNNEI. This CDR3 is built from 14 residues. The CDR3 DNA reads as TGTGCCAGCAGTGACAGGGTATACACCGGGGAGCTGTTTTTT. This codes for CASSDRVYTGELFF.